Listed below are T cell receptor beta chains from one sample, sequenced in a study of T-cell memory formation after mild COVID-19. TCRdb re-analysed the 5' RACE reads in MiXCR, keeping a single row per CDR3 protein. Among hundreds of thousands of distinct CDR3 sequences listed, around 21% were seen once. Sequencing was carried out using PBMCs or a T cell subset sorted from them (not recorded which). The source of these receptors is an adult woman who had mild COVID-19 (a few samples of this study predate the infection). Cell type and time point are not known. The CDR3 runs from the conserved cysteine through the conserved F or W. Fields, in order: V gene, J gene, clone size, D gene, CDR3 DNA, CDR3 protein. A D gene is named only where the DNA matches it firmly. A row's size may be missing; if present it is once, few, many or a size class.

TRBV29-1	TRBJ1-1	few	-	TGCAGCGTCAATACAGGGTTTGAGAACACTGAAGCTTTCTTT	CSVNTGFENTEAFF
TRBV15	TRBJ1-2	-	TRBD1	TGTGCCACCAGCGCCAGGACAGGGGAGTACACCTTC	CATSARTGEYTF
TRBV5-1	TRBJ1-1	-	TRBD1	TGCGCCAGCAGCCTTGGGACAGGGGGCCCTGAAGCTTTCTTT	CASSLGTGGPEAFF
TRBV20-1	TRBJ2-3	few	-	TGCAGTGCGAAGGGGCTACAGTGGTCAGATACGCAGTATTTT	CSAKGLQWSDTQYF
TRBV6-1	TRBJ2-7	few	TRBD2	TGTGCCAGCATTACCGGGACTAGCGGGGGCCAGGAGTACTTC	CASITGTSGGQEYF
TRBV5-1	TRBJ1-2	-	-	TGCGCCAGCAGCTTAACCGGGACCTGGGACTATGGCTACACCTTC	CASSLTGTWDYGYTF
TRBV30	TRBJ2-1	-	TRBD2	TGTGCCTGGAGTAGCGGGAGGGCCTTGGATGAGCAGTTCTTC	CAWSSGRALDEQFF
TRBV6-2/TRBV6-3	TRBJ1-1	few	TRBD1	TGTGCCAGCAGTAGCAGACAGGGAGGGGCCACTGAAGCTTTCTTT	CASSSRQGGATEAFF
TRBV20-1	TRBJ2-3	few	-	TGCAGTGCTAAGCCTCCTCCCGATACGCAGTATTTT	CSAKPPPDTQYF
TRBV4-1	TRBJ1-1	-	-	TGCGCCAGCAGCCAAGGGGATGGCACTGAAGCTTTCTTT	CASSQGDGTEAFF
TRBV7-6	TRBJ2-1	-	TRBD2	TGTGCCAGCAGCTTTACTAGCGGGGTTTACAATGAGCAGTTCTTC	CASSFTSGVYNEQFF
TRBV4-1	TRBJ2-1	-	-	TGCGCCAGCAGCCCTCCCTCTTACCGGGGCCAGCGTGAGCAGTTCTTC	CASSPPSYRGQREQFF
TRBV12-3/TRBV12-4	TRBJ2-7	few	-	TGTGCCAGCAGCAACCCCCCAGGATACGAGCAGTACTTC	CASSNPPGYEQYF
TRBV24-1	TRBJ1-1	few	-	TGTGCCACCAGTGATAGGAACAGTGGCGGTGAAGCTTTCTTT	CATSDRNSGGEAFF
TRBV6-2/TRBV6-3	TRBJ2-3	-	TRBD2	TGTGCCAGCAGCCAGGGGAGTTGGCTAGCGGGAGTCAAGGAGCGAAATACGCAGTATTTT	CASSQGSWLAGVKERNTQYF
TRBV5-1	TRBJ1-1	-	-	TGCGCCAGCAGAACAGGGTGGGATTTGGCCACTGAAGCTTTCTTT	CASRTGWDLATEAFF
TRBV28	TRBJ1-3	-	-	TGTGCCAGCCGGGACCGCTATTCTGGAAACACCATATATTTT	CASRDRYSGNTIYF
TRBV12-3/TRBV12-4	TRBJ1-3	few	-	TGTGCCAGCAGACGCGGAGGTACAGGGAACACCATATATTTT	CASRRGGTGNTIYF
TRBV7-2	TRBJ1-5	many	-	TGTGCCAGCAAGGGGTATGGCAATCAGCCCCAGCATTTT	CASKGYGNQPQHF
TRBV7-8	TRBJ2-1	-	TRBD2	TGTGCCAGCAGAAAAACTAGCGGGAACAATGAGCAGTTCTTC	CASRKTSGNNEQFF
TRBV28	TRBJ1-3	-	-	TGTGCCAGCAGTTCCCGGAGTGCAGGAAACACCATATATTTT	CASSSRSAGNTIYF
TRBV19	TRBJ2-7	few	-	TGTGCCAGTAGTACAGAACGCAGGCAGTACTTC	CASSTERRQYF
TRBV5-1	TRBJ2-7	-	TRBD2	TGCGCCAGCAGCCCACACCCCCTAGCGGGGGGGACCTACGAGCAGTACTTC	CASSPHPLAGGTYEQYF
TRBV9	TRBJ2-1	-	-	TGTGCCAGCAGTTCTACCGGGACGGTCGGATTGGAGCAGTTCTTC	CASSSTGTVGLEQFF